These 22 T cell receptor beta chains originate from one sample sequenced in a study of blood T cell repertoires in COVID-19. The repertoire was sequenced with immunoSEQ multiplex PCR; TCRdb's copy has only in-frame clones and lacks some. The sample yields about 180,000 clones, 88% seen once. Sequencing used peripheral blood. The receptors shown here come from a woman aged 25 to 45 with acute or convalescent COVID-19.

V and J are TRBV15 and TRBJ2-1; 11 nucleotides line up with TRBD1. Looked up from germline, CDR1 is LNHNV and CDR2 is YYDKDF (reference sequence). The CDR3 length is 19 residues. J was trimmed by 3 bases and V by 5 bases; bases with no gene match: 15. CDR3 DNA sequence: TGTGCCACCAGCGGCTCCCTTCGGGGGGGGACAGGGGGCTACAATGAGCAGTTCTTC. This gives the protein CATSGSLRGGTGGYNEQFF.

This clone was detected a few times. The chain is built from TRBV2 and TRBJ2-5, with a tentative D call TRBD2 (6 bases). CDR1 and CDR2 (germline): SNHLY, FYNNEI. The V and J ends lost 5 bases and 2 bases respectively, with 12 bases between them. This CDR3 has 14 amino acids. The CDR3 DNA is TGTGCCAGCAGTCGATCGGGACTGCAAGAGACCCAGTACTTC. This translates into CASSRSGLQETQYF. Variable domain in full (rest from reference TRBV2 and TRBJ2-5): EPEVTQTPSHQVTQMGQEVILRCVPISNHLYFYWYRQILGQKVEFLVSFYNNEISEKSEIFDDQFSVERPDGSNFTLKIRSTKLEDSAMYFCASSRSGLQETQYFGPGTRLLVL.

The chain recombines TRBV2 with TRBJ1-4; TRBD1 is a possible D gene (6 bases). The germline V gene has CDR1 SNHLY and CDR2 FYNNEI. V shed 6 bases and J shed 8 bases, with 16 bases lying between them. The length of the CDR3 is 14 residues. The CDR3: CASSPQGLGEKLFF. The CDR3 DNA sequence: TGTGCCAGCAGCCCCCAGGGGTTGGGGGAAAAACTGTTTTTT.

This rearrangement joins TRBV10-3 to TRBJ1-2, with TRBD1 matching over 7 bases. This CDR3 spans 16 amino acids. Germline CDR1 ENHRY, CDR2 SYGVKD. With 4 bases clipped from V and 6 bases from J, the junction kept 14 bases outside the gene matches. The CDR3 region is CAISGRQGPSLDGYTF. The CDR3 DNA follows: TGTGCCATCAGTGGGAGACAGGGACCATCTTTGGATGGCTACACCTTC.

The V call is TRBV28, the J call TRBJ2-1, with D uncertain. The CDR3 contains 12 residues. Germline V gives CDR1 MDHEN, CDR2 SYDVKM. Trimming shortened V by 4 bases and J by 7 bases, and 8 bases separated the two germline ends. CDR3 sequence: CASSSQTNEQFF. In nucleotides, the CDR3 is TGTGCCAGCAGTTCACAGACAAATGAGCAGTTCTTC. Variable domain in full (rest from reference TRBV28 and TRBJ2-1): DVKVTQSSRYLVKRTGEKVFLECVQDMDHENMFWYRQDPGLGLRLIYFSYDVKMKEKGDIPEGYSVSREKKERFSLILESASTNQTSMYLCASSSQTNEQFFGPGTRLTVL.

The chain combines TRBV15 with TRBJ2-3; TRBD1 aligns across 7 bases. There are 17 residues in the CDR3. The V gene's germline CDR1 is LNHNV and CDR2 YYDKDF (reference sequence). The J segment lost 4 bases and the V segment lost 1 base, leaving 11 bases of the junction unmatched. The CDR3, as DNA: TGTGCCACCAGCAGAGCGAGTTTTGGGACAGCGTCAGATACGCAGTATTTT. Translated: CATSRASFGTASDTQYF.

The rearrangement links TRBV9 to TRBJ2-3, with TRBD2 as a possible D gene (5 bases). V lost 4 bases and J lost 5, with 8 bases in between. Germline V gene data show CDR1 as SGDLS and CDR2 as YYNGEE. This CDR3 has 12 residues. The CDR3 nucleotides read TGTGCCAGCAGCCCCGCGGGAGATACGCAGTATTTT. As protein: CASSPAGDTQYF.

This clone was counted a single time. The rearrangement joins TRBV27 to TRBJ2-7; D is possibly TRBD2 (6 bases). V lost 5 bases and J 3 bases, leaving 11 bases between the germline ends. CDR1 and CDR2 from the germline V gene are MNHEY and SMNVEV (reference sequence). The CDR3 runs to 13 residues. The CDR3, as DNA: TGTGCCAGCAGTCGGGGGAGCGTCTACGAGCAGTACTTC. This sequence encodes CASSRGSVYEQYF.

This clone came up a few times. The rearrangement joins TRBV2 to TRBJ1-6; maybe TRBD1 (6 bases). The CDR3 is 14 amino acids. Germline CDR1 reads SNHLY; CDR2 reads FYNNEI. The germline V and J ends were trimmed by 8 bases and 8 bases, with 16 bases remaining between them. The CDR3: CASQRTAGDSPLHF. The DNA of the CDR3 is TGTGCCAGCCAGAGGACAGCCGGGGATTCACCCCTCCACTTT. Looking up the rest from reference TRBV2 and TRBJ1-6 gives the full variable domain: EPEVTQTPSHQVTQMGQEVILRCVPISNHLYFYWYRQILGQKVEFLVSFYNNEISEKSEIFDDQFSVERPDGSNFTLKIRSTKLEDSAMYFCASQRTAGDSPLHFGNGTRLTVT.

V is TRBV5-4 and J is TRBJ2-5; TRBD2 is a possible D gene (6 bases). Trimming stripped 4 bases from V and 3 bases from J, with 10 bases between. Per the germline V gene, CDR1 is SGHNT and CDR2 is YYREEE (reference sequence). The CDR3 has 13 amino acids. Here the CDR3 DNA reads TGTGCCAGCAGCGACGGAGGGGAAGAGACCCAGTACTTC. This gives the protein CASSDGGEETQYF. Full variable domain (rest looked up from reference TRBV5-4 and TRBJ2-5): ETGVTQSPTHLIKTRGQQVTLRCSSQSGHNTVSWYQQALGQGPQFIFQYYREEENGRGNFPPRFSGLQFPNYSSELNVNALELDDSALYLCASSDGGEETQYFGPGTRLLVL.

This clone was observed a few times. This chain's CDR3 is CASSGLNEAQYF. CDR3 coding DNA: TGTGCCTCCTCGGGACTCAACGAGGCGCAGTACTTC. The rearrangement uses TRBV11-1 and TRBJ2-7, with D tentatively TRBD2 (6 bases). With 11 bases removed from V and 9 bases from J, the gap between germline ends came to 20 bases. The CDR3 loop spans 12 amino acids. Germline V gives CDR1 SGHAT, CDR2 FQDESV (reference sequence). The full variable domain, completed using reference TRBV11-1 and TRBJ2-7, is EAEVAQSPRYKITEKSQAVAFWCDPISGHATLYWYRQILGQGPELLVQFQDESVVDDSQLPKDRFSAERLKGVDSTLKIQPAELGDSAMYLCASSGLNEAQYFGPGTRLTVT.

The chain employs TRBV28 and TRBJ2-1, with D tentatively TRBD2 (6 bases). The germline V gene encodes CDR1 MDHEN and CDR2 SYDVKM. The V gene lost 8 bases and the J gene lost 8 bases, with 16 bases spanning the gap. The CDR3 consists of 13 residues. The CDR3 protein is CASGGVTYHEQFF. CDR3 sequence (DNA): TGTGCCAGCGGAGGGGTGACGTACCATGAGCAGTTCTTC.

This rearrangement joins TRBV5-1 to TRBJ2-5; maybe TRBD2 (6 bases). V lost 6 bases, J lost 5 bases, and 14 bases lay in between. Germline CDR1 is SGHRS and CDR2 is YFSETQ. The CDR3 covers 13 residues. The CDR3 DNA follows: TGCGCCAGCACGGGAGACAAAATTGAGACCCAGTACTTC. Protein: CASTGDKIETQYF.

CDR3 region: CATSDPSGRAGDEQYF. CDR3 DNA sequence: TGTGCCACCAGTGATCCAAGCGGGAGGGCCGGGGACGAGCAGTACTTC. The rearrangement links TRBV24-1 to TRBJ2-7; TRBD2 matches at 10 bases. Losses at the gene ends were 3 bases for V and 5 bases for J; bases not matched to a gene: 9. The length of the CDR3 is 16 residues. Germline V lookup: CDR1 KGHDR, CDR2 SFDVKD.

This chain uses TRBV2 with TRBJ2-7, with TRBD1 matching 7 bases. Germline V gene sequence: CDR1 SNHLY, CDR2 FYNNEI. There are 15 residues in the CDR3. The V gene end was trimmed by 6 bases and the J gene end by 7 bases; junction bases not matched to a gene: 15. CDR3 protein: CASRGHSGGTLEQYF. The CDR3, as DNA: TGTGCCAGCAGGGGGCACTCAGGGGGTACATTGGAGCAGTACTTC.

The chain is built from TRBV18 and TRBJ2-1, with 13 bases identical to TRBD2. J gave up 7 bases and V 4 bases, and 4 bases lay outside the gene matches. The germline gives CDR1 KGHSH, CDR2 LQKENI. This CDR3 comprises 15 residues. CDR3 loop: CASSQGLAGANEQFF. In DNA form, the CDR3 reads TGTGCCAGCTCACAAGGACTAGCGGGAGCAAATGAGCAGTTCTTC.

This chain joins TRBV5-6 and TRBJ1-5; D not certain. V was pared by 0 bases and J by 6 bases, with 10 bases between. Germline CDR1 SGHDT, CDR2 YYEEEE. The CDR3 is 14 amino acids. CDR3 coding DNA: TGTGCCAGCAGCTTGGCGCGGGCCGGTCAGCCCCAGCATTTT. Translating it yields CASSLARAGQPQHF.

The table lists this clone with a few counts. The chain carries TRBV7-9 and TRBJ1-3; no definite D call. There are 12 residues in the CDR3. CDR1 SEHNR and CDR2 FQNEAQ come from the germline V gene (reference sequence). Between the trimmed V and J ends, which lost 4 bases and 8 bases, there was a span of 9 bases. The CDR3 loop is CASSSEPDTIYF. For the CDR3, the DNA is TGTGCCAGCAGCTCCGAACCGGACACCATATATTTT.

The chain combines TRBV28 with TRBJ1-5, with 9 bases aligning to TRBD1. CDR3 length equals 16 residues. Germline V gene data show CDR1 as MDHEN and CDR2 as SYDVKM. V was clipped by 4 bases and J by 4 bases; unmatched bases: 8. CDR3 sequence: CASSSLRTGENQPQHF. In nucleotides, the CDR3 is TGTGCCAGCAGTTCCCTCCGGACAGGGGAAAATCAGCCCCAGCATTTT.

The gene calls are TRBV7-6 and TRBJ2-3; maybe TRBD2 (5 bases). This CDR3 spans 13 amino acids. CDR1 SGHVS and CDR2 FNYEAQ come from the germline V gene. Between the trimmed V and J ends, which lost 5 bases and 2 bases, there was a span of 8 bases. DNA of the CDR3: TGTGCCAGCAGCATCGACTACACAGATACGCAGTATTTT. This translates into CASSIDYTDTQYF.

The V and J genes are TRBV6-6 and TRBJ1-5; 8 nucleotides line up with TRBD1. From germline, CDR1 is MNHNY and CDR2 SVGAGI (reference sequence). The V and J ends lost 0 bases and 5 bases, in that order; junction bases with no gene match: 3. This CDR3 region has 15 residues. This CDR3 is CASSYSRGRDQPQHF. The DNA for the CDR3 is TGTGCCAGCAGTTACTCCAGGGGGCGGGATCAGCCCCAGCATTTT.

This sequence joins TRBV6-5 and TRBJ2-1, with TRBD2 matching 7 bases. The ends lost 2 bases at V and 5 bases at J; junction bases unmatched: 6. This CDR3 has 15 amino acids. The V gene's germline CDR1 is MNHEY and CDR2 SVGAGI. CDR3 DNA: TGTGCCAGCAGTTACGGGGCGAGCGGGGACAATGAGCAGTTCTTC. It encodes CASSYGASGDNEQFF.